Presented here are 26 T cell receptor beta chains from one specimen sequenced in a study of blood T cell repertoires in COVID-19. The assay was immunoSEQ multiplex PCR, and TCRdb's table has in-frame clones only and misses some. The data contain 200,000 to 300,000 clones, about four fifths of them singletons. The sequenced sample consisted of peripheral blood. The receptors derive from a woman aged 80 or over with acute or convalescent COVID-19.

The V and J genes are TRBV7-9 and TRBJ2-1; TRBD1 aligns across 11 bases. Germline CDR1 is SEHNR and CDR2 is FQNEAQ (reference sequence). The CDR3 is 16 amino acids. V was pared by 3 bases and J by 5 bases, with 6 bases of the junction left unmatched. The CDR3 loop is CASSLGTGGLDNEQFF. The CDR3 DNA is TGTGCCAGCAGCTTGGGGACAGGGGGGCTTGACAATGAGCAGTTCTTC.

This clone appeared a few times. This rearrangement joins TRBV3-1 (or the pseudogene TRBV3-2) to TRBJ2-2, with 10 bases lining up with TRBD2. J was trimmed by 5 bases and V by 4 bases; bases with no gene match: 10. Germline assignment: CDR1 LGHDT and CDR2 YNNKEL (reference sequence). The CDR3 sequence is 17 residues long. CDR3 sequence reads: CASSLQRGSGGTGELFF. The CDR3 DNA is TGTGCCAGCAGCCTCCAACGGGGTAGCGGGGGGACCGGGGAGCTGTTTTTT.

This clone occurred a few times. This CDR3 reads CASGSRDRVPLYQETQYF. The CDR3 coding sequence is TGTGCCAGCGGGTCCCGGGACAGGGTCCCCCTGTACCAAGAGACCCAGTACTTC. This chain joins TRBV27 and TRBJ2-5; TRBD1 matches 9 bases. CDR1 and CDR2 (germline): MNHEY, SMNVEV (reference sequence). The junction had 16 bases not matched to a gene; V was cut back by 8 bases and J by 0 bases. The CDR3 totals 18 residues.

This chain connects TRBV6-5 to TRBJ2-7, with D possibly TRBD1 on 6 matching bases. Trimming cost V 8 bases and J 2 bases, with 13 bases left between them. The CDR3 contains 13 residues. Germline CDR1 MNHEY, CDR2 SVGAGI. The CDR3 coding sequence is TGTGCCAGCGGCAGGGGTTCTCCCTACGAGCAGTACTTC. Translating gives CASGRGSPYEQYF.

V is TRBV4-1 and J is TRBJ1-2, with 7 bases identical to TRBD1. The CDR3 extends over 17 amino acids. V was pared by 3 bases and J by 3 bases, with 13 bases of the junction left unmatched. Looked up from germline, CDR1 is MGHRA and CDR2 is YSYEKL. This CDR3 reads CASSQMEGAGSHYGYTF. CDR3 DNA: TGCGCCAGCAGCCAGATGGAGGGGGCAGGGAGTCACTATGGCTACACCTTC.

This clone was picked up one time. V is TRBV7-2 and J is TRBJ2-1; no definite D call. This CDR3 comprises 17 residues. Trimming took off 2 bases at V and 0 bases at J, with 14 bases between the two ends. The germline CDR1 and CDR2 sequences are SGHTA and FQGNSA. The CDR3 bases are TGTGCCAGCAGCTTATTGTACTATACGAGCTCCTACAATGAGCAGTTCTTC. This translates into CASSLLYYTSSYNEQFF.

The V gene is TRBV3-1 (or the pseudogene TRBV3-2), the J gene TRBJ1-2; tentatively, D is TRBD1 (6 bases). The CDR3 runs 16 residues. The V gene's germline CDR1 is LGHDT and CDR2 YNNKEL (reference sequence). V was clipped by 0 bases and J by 10 bases, with 21 bases between them. The chain's CDR3 is CASSQDRGRGPLSYTF. CDR3 sequence (DNA): TGTGCCAGCAGCCAAGATCGGGGCAGGGGACCTCTTTCCTACACCTTC.

This clone showed up just a few times. The chain has TRBV5-1 and TRBJ1-2; D might be TRBD1 (6 bases). In germline, CDR1 is SGHRS, CDR2 YFSETQ. Trimming shortened V by 4 bases and J by 4 bases, and 17 bases separated the two germline ends. CDR3 length: 15 amino acids. CDR3 DNA sequence: TGCGCCAGCAGCACGCCCACAGGGAGAAGCTATGGCTACACCTTC. Amino acids: CASSTPTGRSYGYTF.

The chain is built from TRBV9 and TRBJ1-6; the D gene is possibly TRBD1 (5 bases). The length of the CDR3 is 12 residues. Trimming stripped 4 bases from V and 10 bases from J, with 9 bases between. Germline CDR1 and CDR2: SGDLS and YYNGEE. DNA for the CDR3: TGTGCCAGCAGCCTGGAGGGGTCACCCCTCCACTTT. Amino acids: CASSLEGSPLHF.

With regard to this clone: The junction departs from the called germline gene at one end, perhaps through a read error. The chain couples TRBV20-1 to TRBJ2-5; perhaps TRBD2 as D (6 bases). The CDR3 is 11 residues long. Germline values: CDR1 DFQATT, CDR2 SNEGSKA (reference sequence). CDR3 in amino acids: CSAHLLGRRHF. The CDR3 coding sequence is TGCAGTGCTCACCTTCTAGGGAGGAGGCACTTC.

The gene calls are TRBV6-2 or TRBV6-3 and TRBJ1-1; D gene uncertain. The germline gives CDR1 MNHEY, CDR2 SVGEGT. V lost 0 bases and J lost 1, with 3 bases in between. The CDR3 has 13 residues. The CDR3 DNA is TGTGCCAGCAGTTACTCAGCGAACACTGAAGCTTTCTTT. Translating gives CASSYSANTEAFF.

The genes are TRBV2 and TRBJ2-5, with 9 bases lining up with TRBD1. The CDR3 loop spans 15 amino acids. The germline V gene has CDR1 SNHLY and CDR2 FYNNEI. The V segment lost 4 bases and the J segment 1 base; nucleotides outside the gene matches: 4. The CDR3 DNA reads TGTGCCAGCAGTGCCGGACAGGGGCTCCAAGAGACCCAGTACTTC. As protein: CASSAGQGLQETQYF.

The V gene is TRBV9, the J gene TRBJ2-5; TRBD1 matches at 7 bases. This CDR3 has 15 amino acids. V trimming: 7 bases; J trimming: 9 bases; junction bases outside the gene matches: 18. Germline values: CDR1 SGDLS, CDR2 YYNGEE. The DNA of the CDR3 is TGTGCCAGCTCGGCCGTACAGGGGTTTGAAGGGGCCCAGTACTTC. This translates into CASSAVQGFEGAQYF.

The rearrangement joins TRBV27 to TRBJ2-5, with D perhaps TRBD2 (6 bases). CDR3 length: 16 amino acids. Trimming pared 5 bases from V and 2 bases from J, leaving 18 bases between. Germline V gene lookup returns CDR1 MNHEY and CDR2 SMNVEV (reference sequence). DNA of the CDR3: TGTGCCAGCAGTCCAGAATTCGGGAGCAAGCAAGAGACCCAGTACTTC. This gives the protein CASSPEFGSKQETQYF.

V gene TRBV11-2 combines with J gene TRBJ1-3; D call uncertain. The CDR3 loop spans 15 amino acids. The germline V gene encodes CDR1 SGHAT and CDR2 FQNNGV. Between the trimmed V and J ends, which lost 5 bases and 0 bases, there was a span of 11 bases. The CDR3 DNA follows: TGTGCCAGCAGCACCGGGGTTAGCTCTGGAAACACCATATATTTT. Protein: CASSTGVSSGNTIYF.

The chain is built from TRBV19 and TRBJ1-5; D not resolved. V gave up 5 bases and J gave up 3 bases, with 14 bases separating them. The CDR3 sequence is 15 residues long. CDR1 and CDR2 from the germline V gene are LNHDA and SQIVND (reference sequence). The CDR3 DNA is TGTGCCAGTAGTCCCGGAGGGTCGGACAATCAGCCCCAGCATTTT. As protein: CASSPGGSDNQPQHF.

The genes are TRBV28 and TRBJ1-6; 7 bases are a match to TRBD1. With V trimmed by 10 bases and J by 5 bases, 17 bases remained unmatched. The CDR3 consists of 17 residues. CDR1 and CDR2 from the germline V gene are MDHEN and SYDVKM. In DNA form, the CDR3 reads TGTGCCACTACGCAGCTTTGGGACAGAAAAAATAATTCACCCCTCCACTTT. Encoded protein: CATTQLWDRKNNSPLHF.

The genes are TRBV12-5 and TRBJ1-3, with D possibly TRBD1 on 6 matching bases. V lost 2 bases to trimming and J lost 4 bases, with 27 bases between them. The length of the CDR3 is 20 residues. The germline V gene encodes CDR1 LGHNT and CDR2 FRNRAP. This CDR3 is CASGLRPWGRTDYGGNTIYF. The CDR3 DNA is TGTGCTAGTGGTTTGCGTCCCTGGGGACGGACAGACTACGGGGGAAACACCATATATTTT.

V is TRBV5-6 and J is TRBJ2-1; 8 bases align to TRBD2. This CDR3 has 15 residues. Trimming took 3 bases from V and 7 from J; bases not matched to a gene: 9. Germline assignment: CDR1 SGHDT and CDR2 YYEEEE. This chain's CDR3 is CASSSPRGGYNEQFF. In nucleotides, the CDR3 is TGTGCCAGCAGCTCACCCCGCGGGGGGTATAATGAGCAGTTCTTC.

The V and J genes are TRBV6-6 and TRBJ1-6, with 8 bases that match TRBD1. The trim removed 0 bases at V and 9 bases at J, leaving 4 bases unmatched. Germline assignment: CDR1 MNHNY and CDR2 SVGAGI (reference sequence). CDR3 size: 15 residues. CDR3: CASSYSRQGASPLHF. In DNA form, the CDR3 reads TGTGCCAGCAGTTACTCGAGGCAGGGGGCTTCACCCCTCCACTTT.

The chain couples TRBV28 to TRBJ1-5, with 8 bases fitting TRBD1. The junction had 14 bases not matched to a gene; V was cut back by 7 bases and J by 6 bases. CDR1 is MDHEN and CDR2 is SYDVKM in the germline V gene. This CDR3 contains 16 residues. CDR3 protein: CASIRWQGAIGQPQHF. The CDR3 region has the DNA TGTGCCAGCATCAGGTGGCAGGGGGCGATTGGTCAGCCCCAGCATTTT.

The chain combines TRBV6-2 or TRBV6-3 with TRBJ2-1, with 10 bases lining up with TRBD1. Germline values: CDR1 MNHEY, CDR2 SVGEGT. The CDR3 extends over 14 amino acids. V lost 6 bases and J lost 9; bases outside the gene matches: 8. The CDR3, as DNA: TGTGCCAGCAGCTGGGACAGGGGCGGCTCTGAGCAGTTCTTC. Its protein product is CASSWDRGGSEQFF.

The chain carries TRBV10-3 and TRBJ1-1; a weak D match, TRBD1 (6 bases). Trimming removed 9 bases from V and 0 bases from J, with 11 bases in between. Germline assignment: CDR1 ENHRY and CDR2 SYGVKD. The CDR3 runs to 13 residues. This chain's CDR3 is CAIRQEMNTEAFF. The CDR3 coding sequence is TGTGCCATTCGACAGGAAATGAACACTGAAGCTTTCTTT.

This clone has at least ten counts. V and J are TRBV11-2 and TRBJ1-4; TRBD1 matches 8 bases. Looked up from germline, CDR1 is SGHAT and CDR2 is FQNNGV. CDR3 length: 15 residues. Trimming took 0 bases from V and 8 from J; bases not matched to a gene: 5. For the CDR3, the DNA is TGTGCCAGCAGCTTAGATTCAGGGGGCCGCGAAAAACTGTTTTTT. Its protein is CASSLDSGGREKLFF. Together with reference TRBV11-2 and TRBJ1-4, the CDR3 gives the full variable domain: EAGVAQSPRYKIIEKRQSVAFWCNPISGHATLYWYQQILGQGPKLLIQFQNNGVVDDSQLPKDRFSAERLKGVDSTLKIQPAKLEDSAVYLCASSLDSGGREKLFFGSGTQLSVL.

The chain recombines TRBV30 with TRBJ2-1, with D possibly being TRBD1 (5 bases). V shed 3 bases and J shed 4 bases, with 13 bases lying between them. Germline V gives CDR1 GTSNPN, CDR2 SVGIG (reference sequence). This CDR3 has 14 amino acids. The CDR3 nucleotides read TGTGCCTGGAGAGGTGACAGTAGATACAATGAGCAGTTCTTC. Translating gives CAWRGDSRYNEQFF.

The chain employs TRBV19 and TRBJ1-3, with D maybe TRBD1 (5 bases). Germline V CDR1 and CDR2: LNHDA, SQIVND (reference sequence). Trimming removed 9 bases from V and 6 bases from J, with 18 bases in between. The CDR3 is made up of 14 amino acids. DNA for the CDR3: TGTGCCAGAGTCCGGGCCGCGGGGGAAAACACCATATATTTT. It codes for CARVRAAGENTIYF. The variable domain in full, with the rest retrieved from reference TRBV19 and TRBJ1-3, is DGGITQSPKYLFRKEGQNVTLSCEQNLNHDAMYWYRQDPGQGLRLIYYSQIVNDFQKGDIAEGYSVSREKKESFPLTVTSAQKNPTAFYLCARVRAAGENTIYFGEGSWLTVV.